This entry concerns a single T cell receptor (beta chain). Original data processing: The authors estimated nucleated cell counts from reference gene primer amplification. Clones were read by immunoSEQ multiplex PCR, and TCRdb kept only the in-frame ones, dropping some. V, J and clone size derive from that table, while D and trimming were established from the DNA sequence. The table shows roughly 200,000 clones, with more than 70% occurring only once. Germline loops: CDR1 LNHDA, CDR2 SQIVND (reference sequence). The V segment lost 4 bases and the J segment 4 bases; nucleotides outside the gene matches: 4. The CDR3 runs to 14 residues. This specimen belongs to a study of blood T cell repertoires in COVID-19.

This clonotype was obtained from a man aged 18 to 29 with active or convalescent COVID-19. The chain links TRBV19 to TRBJ2-7; 10 bases match TRBD2. Sequenced sample: peripheral blood. The CDR3 DNA sequence: TGTGCCAGTAGTACCCCGGGACTAGCGTACGAGCAGTACTTC. Amino acids: CASSTPGLAYEQYF.